Presented here are 12 T cell receptor beta chains from one specimen sequenced in a study of blood T cells in healthy people across ages. A sample-barcoded 5' primer and a J-beta primer mix were used in a second PCR of about 6 to 11 cycles. From the 5' RACE reads, TCRdb called clonotypes with MiXCR, one entry per CDR3 protein. This table holds some 1.4 million distinct CDR3 sequences, roughly 45% found once. The sample was blood. The receptor set was obtained from a woman in her late teens or twenties in good health.

The chain couples TRBV14 to TRBJ2-3; 10 positions match TRBD2. From germline, CDR1 is SGHDN and CDR2 FVKESK. The CDR3 extends over 17 amino acids. J lost 2 bases, V lost 0 bases, and 5 bases had no gene match. The CDR3: CASSQDRLAGATDTQYF. In DNA form, the CDR3 reads TGTGCCAGCAGCCAAGATAGGCTAGCGGGAGCCACAGATACGCAGTATTTT.

The V call is TRBV7-9, the J call TRBJ1-2; a weak D match, TRBD1 (5 bases). The germline V and J ends were trimmed by 4 bases and 8 bases, with 11 bases remaining between them. This CDR3 has 12 amino acids. CDR1 SEHNR and CDR2 FQNEAQ come from the germline V gene (reference sequence). Here the CDR3 reads CASSSDSFGYTF. In DNA, the CDR3 is TGTGCCAGCAGCTCAGACAGTTTCGGCTACACCTTC.

This rearrangement joins TRBV15 to TRBJ2-4; D gene ambiguous. V was trimmed by 8 bases and J by 1 base, leaving 6 bases between them. The CDR3 totals 12 residues. Germline-derived CDR1 and CDR2 are LNHNV and YYDKDF (reference sequence). CDR3 nucleotide sequence: TGTGCCACCGCGCAGGCCAAAAACATTCAGTACTTC. Translation gives CATAQAKNIQYF.

V gene TRBV3-1 combines with J gene TRBJ2-3; 7 bases agree with TRBD2. The CDR3 length is 11 residues. The V and J ends lost 7 bases and 10 bases, in that order; junction bases with no gene match: 5. CDR1 and CDR2 (germline): LGHDT, YNNKEL (reference sequence). The CDR3 bases are TGTGCCAGCAACGACGGGGGGTCGCAGTATTTT. Its protein product is CASNDGGSQYF.

This clonotype was detected a few times. The chain couples TRBV5-1 to TRBJ2-5, with TRBD2 matching 9 bases. The trim removed 7 bases at V and 5 bases at J, leaving 12 bases unmatched. Germline V gives CDR1 SGHRS, CDR2 YFSETQ. The CDR3 spans 15 residues. The CDR3 protein is CASASGPSGIETQYF. CDR3 sequence (DNA): TGCGCCAGCGCTAGTGGGCCTAGCGGGATCGAGACCCAGTACTTC.

Comment on this clonotype: One junction end disagrees with the germline gene, perhaps due to a read error. This chain joins TRBV4-1 and TRBJ2-3; 8 bases fit TRBD2. Looked up from germline, CDR1 is MGHRA and CDR2 is YSYEKL. The length of the CDR3 is 20 residues. CDR3 sequence: CASSRGRTGGVGFGTDRQYF. In DNA form, the CDR3 reads TGCGCCAGCAGCCGGGGGAGAACGGGAGGGGTGGGATTTGGCACAGATAGGCAGTATTTT.

This clonotype came up a few times. The CDR3 spells CASSLAGVAGAVDEQFF. For the CDR3, the DNA is TGTGCCAGCAGCTTAGCGGGAGTAGCGGGAGCGGTCGATGAGCAGTTCTTC. The rearrangement links TRBV7-8 to TRBJ2-1, with 9 bases fitting TRBD2. V lost 0 bases, J lost 8 bases, and 11 bases stayed unmatched. Germline V CDR1 and CDR2: SGHVS, FQNEAQ. The CDR3 sequence is 17 residues long.

V and J are TRBV27 and TRBJ1-1; D not certain. The CDR3 runs 18 residues. Per the germline V gene, CDR1 is MNHEY and CDR2 is SMNVEV (reference sequence). V dropped 8 bases and J dropped 0 bases, with 25 bases sitting between them. CDR3 amino acids: CASSLRRVNVEMNTEAFF. As DNA, the CDR3 is TGTGCCAGCTCTCTTCGGAGGGTGAACGTGGAGATGAACACTGAAGCTTTCTTT.

The chain recombines TRBV18 with TRBJ2-7; perhaps TRBD2 as D (5 bases). Germline V gives CDR1 KGHSH, CDR2 LQKENI. Trimming cost V 6 bases and J 7 bases, with 25 bases left between them. This CDR3 has 16 residues. CDR3: CASSPAGLSSYNEQYF. DNA for the CDR3: TGTGCCAGCTCCCCTGCGGGTCTTAGCTCCTACAATGAGCAGTACTTC.

This clonotype was found a few times. This chain uses TRBV6-4 with TRBJ2-7; 10 bases map to TRBD1. The germline gives CDR1 MRHNA, CDR2 SNTAGT. The CDR3 consists of 17 residues. V was clipped by 7 bases and J by 1 base; unmatched bases: 13. CDR3: CASNVGDRGIPSYEQYF. The CDR3 DNA follows: TGTGCCAGCAATGTGGGGGACAGGGGAATTCCTTCCTACGAGCAGTACTTC.

Regarding this clonotype: An end of the junction does not agree with germline; a read error may underlie this. The V call is TRBV29-1, the J call TRBJ2-7, with TRBD2 identical over 9 bases. The CDR3 has 13 residues. Germline V CDR1 and CDR2: SQVTM, ANQGSEA. The CDR3 nucleotides read TGCAGCATTGAAGGGACTAGCCTCTATGAGCAGTACTTC. Its translation: CSIEGTSLYEQYF.

The chain uses TRBV29-1 and TRBJ2-7, with D maybe TRBD1 (5 bases). Trimming cost V 8 bases and J 3 bases, with 14 bases left between them. The CDR3 loop spans 12 amino acids. Germline CDR1 is SQVTM and CDR2 is ANQGSEA. The CDR3 DNA is TGCAGCTTCAGGGCGGACGACTACGAGCAGTACTTC. Residues: CSFRADDYEQYF.